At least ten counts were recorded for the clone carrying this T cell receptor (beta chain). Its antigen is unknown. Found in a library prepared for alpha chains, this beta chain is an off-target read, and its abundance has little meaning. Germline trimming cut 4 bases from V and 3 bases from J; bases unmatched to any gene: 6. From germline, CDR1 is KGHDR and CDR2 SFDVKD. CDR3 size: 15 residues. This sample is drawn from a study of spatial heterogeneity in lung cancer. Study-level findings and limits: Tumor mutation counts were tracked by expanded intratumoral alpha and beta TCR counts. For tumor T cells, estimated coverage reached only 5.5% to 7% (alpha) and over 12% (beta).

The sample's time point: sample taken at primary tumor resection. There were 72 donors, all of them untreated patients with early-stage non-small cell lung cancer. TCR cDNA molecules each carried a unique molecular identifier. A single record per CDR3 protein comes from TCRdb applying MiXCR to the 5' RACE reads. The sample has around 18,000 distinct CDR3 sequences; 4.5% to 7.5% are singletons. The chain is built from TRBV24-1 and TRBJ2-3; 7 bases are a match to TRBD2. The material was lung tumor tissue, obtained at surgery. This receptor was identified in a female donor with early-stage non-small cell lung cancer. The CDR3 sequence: CATSDWGGSTDTQYF. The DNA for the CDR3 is TGTGCCACCAGTGACTGGGGCGGGAGTACAGATACGCAGTATTTT.